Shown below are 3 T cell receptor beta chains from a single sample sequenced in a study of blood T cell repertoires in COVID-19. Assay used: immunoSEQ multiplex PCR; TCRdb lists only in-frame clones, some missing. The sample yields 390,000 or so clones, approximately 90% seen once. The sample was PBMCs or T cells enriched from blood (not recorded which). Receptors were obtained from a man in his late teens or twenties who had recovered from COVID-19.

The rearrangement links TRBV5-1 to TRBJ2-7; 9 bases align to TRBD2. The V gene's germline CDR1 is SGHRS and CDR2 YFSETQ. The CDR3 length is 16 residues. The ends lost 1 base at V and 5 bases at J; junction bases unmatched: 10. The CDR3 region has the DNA TGCGCCAGCAGCTTGATGGCGGGAGGGAATGGTAACGAGCAGTACTTC. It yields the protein CASSLMAGGNGNEQYF.

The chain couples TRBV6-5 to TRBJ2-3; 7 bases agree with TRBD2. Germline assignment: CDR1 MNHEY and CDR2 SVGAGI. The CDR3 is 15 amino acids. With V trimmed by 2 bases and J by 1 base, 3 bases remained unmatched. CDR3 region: CASSYGAGGTDTQYF. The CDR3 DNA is TGTGCCAGCAGTTACGGGGCGGGAGGCACAGATACGCAGTATTTT.

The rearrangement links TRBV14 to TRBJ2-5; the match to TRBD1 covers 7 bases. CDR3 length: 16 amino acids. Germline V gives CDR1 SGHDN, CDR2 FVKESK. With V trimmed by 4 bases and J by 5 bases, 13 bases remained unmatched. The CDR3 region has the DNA TGTGCCAGCAGCCCCTACCTCGACAGGGCTGGGGAGACCCAGTACTTC. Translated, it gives CASSPYLDRAGETQYF.